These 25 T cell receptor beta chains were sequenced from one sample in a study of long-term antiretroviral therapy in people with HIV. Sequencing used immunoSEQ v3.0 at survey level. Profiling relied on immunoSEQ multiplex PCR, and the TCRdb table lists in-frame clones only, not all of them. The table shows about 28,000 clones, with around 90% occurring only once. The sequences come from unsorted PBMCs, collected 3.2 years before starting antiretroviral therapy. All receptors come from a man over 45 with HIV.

The CDR3 DNA reads TGTGCCAGCAGCTTAGGAGGTGGGGATAACTATGGCTACACCTTC. Translation gives CASSLGGGDNYGYTF. J is TRBJ1-2 and V is TRBV7-2; no definite D call. The CDR3 runs to 15 residues. CDR1 and CDR2 from the germline V gene are SGHTA and FQGNSA. V was trimmed by 1 base and J by 1 base, leaving 10 bases between them.

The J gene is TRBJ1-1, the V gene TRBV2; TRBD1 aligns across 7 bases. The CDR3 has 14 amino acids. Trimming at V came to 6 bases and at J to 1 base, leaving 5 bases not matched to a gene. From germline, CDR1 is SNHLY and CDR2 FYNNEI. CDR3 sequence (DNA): TGTGCCAGCAGGGGGGGGGACAGGAACACTGAAGCTTTCTTT. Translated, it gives CASRGGDRNTEAFF.

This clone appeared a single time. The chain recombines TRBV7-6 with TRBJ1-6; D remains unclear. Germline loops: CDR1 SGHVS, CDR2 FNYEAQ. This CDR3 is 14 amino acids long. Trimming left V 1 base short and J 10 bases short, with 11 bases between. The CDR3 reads CASSLEGGGSPLHF. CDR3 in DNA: TGTGCCAGCAGCTTAGAGGGTGGAGGCTCACCCCTCCACTTT.

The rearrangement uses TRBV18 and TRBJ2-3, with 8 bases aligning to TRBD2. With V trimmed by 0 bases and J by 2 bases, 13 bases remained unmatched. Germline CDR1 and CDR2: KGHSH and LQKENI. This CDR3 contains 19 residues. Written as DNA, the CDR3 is TGTGCCAGCTCACCACCGGGCGCGGGGGGCCCATCAAACACAGATACGCAGTATTTT. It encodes CASSPPGAGGPSNTDTQYF. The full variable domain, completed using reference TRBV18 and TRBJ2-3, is NAGVMQNPRHLVRRRGQEARLRCSPMKGHSHVYWYRQLPEEGLKFMVYLQKENIIDESGMPKERFSAEFPKEGPSILRIQQVVRGDSAAYFCASSPPGAGGPSNTDTQYFGPGTRLTVL.

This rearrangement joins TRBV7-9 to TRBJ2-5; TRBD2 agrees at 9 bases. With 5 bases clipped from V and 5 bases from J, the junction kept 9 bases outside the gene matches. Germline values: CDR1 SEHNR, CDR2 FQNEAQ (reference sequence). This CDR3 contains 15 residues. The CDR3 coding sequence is TGTGCCAGCAGCCCAGGAGCGGGGGGCTGGGAGACCCAGTACTTC. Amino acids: CASSPGAGGWETQYF.

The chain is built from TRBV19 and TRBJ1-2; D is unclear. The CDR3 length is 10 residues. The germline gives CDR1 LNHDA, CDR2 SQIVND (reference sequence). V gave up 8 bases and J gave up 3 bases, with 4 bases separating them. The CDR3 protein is CASGDYGYTF. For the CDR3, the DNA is TGTGCCAGTGGAGACTATGGCTACACCTTC.

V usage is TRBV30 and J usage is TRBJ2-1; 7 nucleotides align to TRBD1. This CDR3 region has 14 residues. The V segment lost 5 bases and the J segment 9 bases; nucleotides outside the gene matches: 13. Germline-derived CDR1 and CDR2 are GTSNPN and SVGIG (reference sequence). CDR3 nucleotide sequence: TGTGCCTGGCAACAGGGGAACCTTGGGGGTGAGCAGTTCTTC. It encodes CAWQQGNLGGEQFF. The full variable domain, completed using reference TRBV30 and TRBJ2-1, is SQTIHQWPATLVQPVGSPLSLECTVEGTSNPNLYWYRQAAGRGLQLLFYSVGIGQISSEVPQNLSASRPQDRQFILSSKKLLLSDSGFYLCAWQQGNLGGEQFFGPGTRLTVL.

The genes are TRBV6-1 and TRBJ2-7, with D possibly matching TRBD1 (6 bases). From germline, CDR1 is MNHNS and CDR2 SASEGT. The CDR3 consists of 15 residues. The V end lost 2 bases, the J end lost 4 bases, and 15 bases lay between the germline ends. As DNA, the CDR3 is TGTGCCAGCAGTGAATTCCCCTCAGGGGCTTACGAGCAGTACTTC. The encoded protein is CASSEFPSGAYEQYF.

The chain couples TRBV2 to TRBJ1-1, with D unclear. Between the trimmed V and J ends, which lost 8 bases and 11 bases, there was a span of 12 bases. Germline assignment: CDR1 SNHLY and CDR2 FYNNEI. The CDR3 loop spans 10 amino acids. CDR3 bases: TGTGCCAGCCTCGGTCTTGCGGCTTTCTTT. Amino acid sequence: CASLGLAAFF. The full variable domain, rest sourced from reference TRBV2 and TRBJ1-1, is EPEVTQTPSHQVTQMGQEVILRCVPISNHLYFYWYRQILGQKVEFLVSFYNNEISEKSEIFDDQFSVERPDGSNFTLKIRSTKLEDSAMYFCASLGLAAFFGQGTRLTVV.

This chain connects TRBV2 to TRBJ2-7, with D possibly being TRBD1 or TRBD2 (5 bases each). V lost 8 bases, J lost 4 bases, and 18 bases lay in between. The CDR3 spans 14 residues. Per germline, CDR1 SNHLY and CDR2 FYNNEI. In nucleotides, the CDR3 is TGTGCCAGCGACCTCGGGCAGGGAGTATACGAGCAGTACTTC. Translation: CASDLGQGVYEQYF.

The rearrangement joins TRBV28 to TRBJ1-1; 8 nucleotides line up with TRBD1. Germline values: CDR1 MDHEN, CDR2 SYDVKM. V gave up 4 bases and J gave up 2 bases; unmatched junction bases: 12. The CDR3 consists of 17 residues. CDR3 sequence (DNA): TGTGCCAGCAGTTGGAGACAGGGGTTACGTAAAAACACTGAAGCTTTCTTT. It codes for CASSWRQGLRKNTEAFF.

The CDR3: CASSEPDRAWAVNTEAFF. The CDR3 DNA follows: TGCGCCAGCAGTGAGCCCGACAGGGCGTGGGCGGTTAACACTGAAGCTTTCTTT. The J gene is TRBJ1-1, the V gene TRBV10-2; 7 bases align to TRBD1. Unmatched junction bases numbered 14, after V lost 2 bases and J lost 2 bases. The CDR3 spans 18 residues. Germline CDR1 WSHSY, CDR2 SAAADI.

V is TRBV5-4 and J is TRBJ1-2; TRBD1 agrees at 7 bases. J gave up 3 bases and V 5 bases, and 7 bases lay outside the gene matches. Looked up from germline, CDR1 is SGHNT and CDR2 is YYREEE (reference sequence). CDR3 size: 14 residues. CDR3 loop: CASRGQGGDYGYTF. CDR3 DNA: TGTGCCAGCAGGGGTCAGGGGGGGGACTATGGCTACACCTTC.

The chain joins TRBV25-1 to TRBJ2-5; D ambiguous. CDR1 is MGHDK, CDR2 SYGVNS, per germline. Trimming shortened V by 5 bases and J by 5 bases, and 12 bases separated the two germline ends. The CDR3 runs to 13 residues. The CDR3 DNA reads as TGTGCCAGCAGTAGTGGGAATGGGGAGACCCAGTACTTC. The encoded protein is CASSSGNGETQYF.

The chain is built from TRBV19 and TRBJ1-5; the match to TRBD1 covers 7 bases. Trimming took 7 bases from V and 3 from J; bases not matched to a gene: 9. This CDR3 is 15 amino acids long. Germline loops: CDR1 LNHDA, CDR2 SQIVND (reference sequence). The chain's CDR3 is CASTEWDRNNQPQHF. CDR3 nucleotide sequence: TGTGCCAGTACAGAATGGGACAGAAACAATCAGCCCCAGCATTTT.

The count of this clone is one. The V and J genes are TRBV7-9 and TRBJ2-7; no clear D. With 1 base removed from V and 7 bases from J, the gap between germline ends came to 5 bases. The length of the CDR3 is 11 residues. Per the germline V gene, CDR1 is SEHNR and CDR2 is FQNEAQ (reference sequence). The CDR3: CASSLEKEQYF. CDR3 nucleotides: TGTGCCAGCAGCTTAGAGAAGGAGCAGTACTTC.

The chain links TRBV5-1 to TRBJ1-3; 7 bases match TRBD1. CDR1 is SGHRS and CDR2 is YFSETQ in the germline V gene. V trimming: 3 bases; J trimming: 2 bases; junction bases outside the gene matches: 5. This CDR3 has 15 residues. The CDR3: CASSYSGGTGNTIYF. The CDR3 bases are TGCGCCAGCAGCTACTCAGGGGGTACTGGAAACACCATATATTTT.

The DNA for the CDR3 is TGTGCCAGTAGCACGCGAGGCTCCTACAATGAGCAGTTCTTC. Residues: CASSTRGSYNEQFF. This chain uses TRBV19 with TRBJ2-1; D not resolved. Trimming left V 6 bases short and J 0 bases short, with 9 bases between. This CDR3 contains 14 residues. Germline V gene data show CDR1 as LNHDA and CDR2 as SQIVND (reference sequence).

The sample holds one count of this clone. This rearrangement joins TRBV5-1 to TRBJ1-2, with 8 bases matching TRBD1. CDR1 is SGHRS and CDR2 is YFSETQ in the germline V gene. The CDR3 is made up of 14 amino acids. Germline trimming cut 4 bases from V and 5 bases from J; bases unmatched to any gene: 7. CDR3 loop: CASSAGQGRYGYTF. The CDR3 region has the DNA TGCGCCAGCAGCGCAGGACAGGGCCGTTATGGCTACACCTTC.

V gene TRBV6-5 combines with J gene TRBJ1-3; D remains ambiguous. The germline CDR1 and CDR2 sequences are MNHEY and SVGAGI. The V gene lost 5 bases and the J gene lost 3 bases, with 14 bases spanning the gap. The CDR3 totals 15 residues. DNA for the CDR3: TGTGCCAGCAGTCTTAACTCCGGAGGTGGAAACACCATATATTTT. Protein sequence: CASSLNSGGGNTIYF.

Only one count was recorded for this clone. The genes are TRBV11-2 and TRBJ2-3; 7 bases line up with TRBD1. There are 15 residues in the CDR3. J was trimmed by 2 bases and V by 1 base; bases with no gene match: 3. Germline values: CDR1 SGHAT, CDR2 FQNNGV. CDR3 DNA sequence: TGTGCCAGCAGCTTAGTGGGACAGTTCACAGATACGCAGTATTTT. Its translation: CASSLVGQFTDTQYF.

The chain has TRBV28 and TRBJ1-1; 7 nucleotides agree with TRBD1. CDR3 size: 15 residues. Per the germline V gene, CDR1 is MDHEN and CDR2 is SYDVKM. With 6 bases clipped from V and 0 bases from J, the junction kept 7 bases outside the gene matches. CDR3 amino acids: CASRGTADMNTEAFF. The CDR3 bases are TGTGCCAGCAGGGGGACAGCTGACATGAACACTGAAGCTTTCTTT.

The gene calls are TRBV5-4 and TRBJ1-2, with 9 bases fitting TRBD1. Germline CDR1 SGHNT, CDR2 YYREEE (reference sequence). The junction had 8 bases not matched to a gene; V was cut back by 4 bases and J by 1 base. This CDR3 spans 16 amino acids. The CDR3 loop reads CASSHRDRADNYGYTF. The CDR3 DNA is TGTGCCAGCAGCCACCGGGACAGGGCGGATAACTATGGCTACACCTTC.

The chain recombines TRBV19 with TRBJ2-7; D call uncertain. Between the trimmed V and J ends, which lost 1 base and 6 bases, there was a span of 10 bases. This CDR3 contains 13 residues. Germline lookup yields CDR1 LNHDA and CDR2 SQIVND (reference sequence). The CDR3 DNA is TGTGCCAGTAGTATAGGACACCGACTCGAGCAGTACTTC. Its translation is CASSIGHRLEQYF.

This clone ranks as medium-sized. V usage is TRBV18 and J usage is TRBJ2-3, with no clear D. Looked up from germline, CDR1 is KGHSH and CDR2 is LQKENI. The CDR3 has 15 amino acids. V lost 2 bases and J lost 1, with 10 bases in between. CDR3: CASSPTGFRTDTQYF. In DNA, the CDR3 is TGTGCCAGCTCACCAACCGGGTTCCGCACAGATACGCAGTATTTT.